The 2 T cell receptor beta chains below come from one sample, sequenced in a study of cytomegalovirus exposure and HLA in healthy donors. TCRdb's copy holds only in-frame clones and misses some; the assay was immunoSEQ multiplex PCR. The table includes hundreds of thousands of clones, 87% detected once. The sequenced sample consisted of PBMCs. The receptors derive from a man aged 18-30 years in good health and CMV-seronegative.

This chain links TRBV15 with TRBJ2-1, with 12 bases identical to TRBD2. This CDR3 has 17 residues. The trim removed 1 base at V and 8 bases at J, leaving 9 bases unmatched. Germline V lookup: CDR1 LNHNV, CDR2 YYDKDF (reference sequence). The CDR3 spells CATSRVLAGGMRDEQFF. Written as DNA, the CDR3 is TGTGCCACCAGCAGAGTACTAGCGGGGGGCATGAGGGATGAGCAGTTCTTC.

The J gene is TRBJ2-7, the V gene TRBV4-1; weak D call: TRBD2 (6 bases). V was clipped by 6 bases and J by 0 bases, with 12 bases between them. The V gene's germline CDR1 is MGHRA and CDR2 YSYEKL. The CDR3 covers 14 residues. In DNA, the CDR3 is TGCGCCAGCAGTGCTAGCGCCAGCTCCTACGAGCAGTACTTC. It specifies CASSASASSYEQYF.